This TCR beta chain comes out of a study of T cells after yellow fever vaccination. Findings of the study overall: The secondary response was weaker, and its peak arrived faster, on day 5 versus 15. Clonotypes shared by both compartments, CD4 and CD8, made up a small share. Contamination of FACS-sorted repertoires by abundant clonotypes from the bulk population could occur.

CDR3 length: 16 amino acids. J was trimmed by 5 bases and V by 5 bases; bases with no gene match: 13. Germline assignment: CDR1 MNHEY and CDR2 SMNVEV (reference sequence). TCR cDNA, made by 5'RACE template switching, carried an added universal primer site and UMIs. One entry per CDR3 protein, called by TCRdb with MiXCR from the 5' RACE reads. The sample carries 150,000 to 200,000 distinct CDR3 sequences, around 9% recorded once. On this clonotype: The antigen is unknown.

The source was CD8+ T cells sorted from PBMCs, collected 45 days after the yellow fever booster vaccination. The chain joins TRBV27 to TRBJ1-1; 8 positions match TRBD1. The TCR was taken from a man in his late teens or twenties who received the YFV17D yellow fever vaccine. The CDR3 DNA sequence: TGTGCCAGCAGTCGCCGACCGGACAGGGATGAGACTGAAGCTTTCTTT. Translated: CASSRRPDRDETEAFF.